This paragraph reports one TCR beta chain. As yet, its antigen is unknown. This entry comes from a study of cytomegalovirus exposure and HLA in healthy donors. Study-wide results and caveats: Trimming of TCR beta V- and J-genes showed a link, identified in a later analysis, to a missense DCLRE1C variant.

PCR used 60 Vbeta primers and 13 Jbeta primers. Authors' analysis steps: Approximately 12 million of 70 million to 80 million unique TCR beta chains were shared, per a later count. Libraries were prepared by immunoSEQ multiplex PCR; TCRdb keeps only in-frame clonotypes and omits some of them. V and J calls and clone size are those listed in that table; D and trimming were worked out from the DNA. Here the sample spans some 90,000 clones, 76% being singletons. This CDR3 spans 14 amino acids. Per the germline V gene, CDR1 is MNHEY and CDR2 is SMNVEV (reference sequence). The ends were cut back, 5 bases at V and 0 bases at J, with 5 bases in the middle.

This chain connects TRBV27 to TRBJ2-6; D call uncertain. Sequencing was done on a sample of PBMCs. The TCR originated in a man aged 30-40 years in good health and CMV-seropositive. CDR3 protein: CASSVLSGANVLTF. CDR3 nucleotides: TGTGCCAGCAGTGTACTCTCTGGGGCCAACGTCCTGACTTTC.